The 17 T cell receptor beta chains reported below all come from one sample, sequenced in a study of T cell clonality in common variable immunodeficiency. Produced via immunoSEQ multiplex PCR; TCRdb's table is partial and in-frame only. The sample yields 50,000 to 65,000 clones, without any singletons. The sequenced sample was peripheral blood mononuclear cells. These receptors were obtained from a person between 18 and 75 years old in good health.

This clone was observed at least ten times. The CDR3 sequence: CASSVTGLYNSPLHF. The CDR3 DNA, read in part, is TGTGCCAGCAGCGTGACAGGACTCTATAATTCACCC. The chain employs TRBV9 and TRBJ1-6, with a possible D match to TRBD1 (6 bases). The read is 3 residues too short to cover the CDR3 end, so that end is filled in from the germline J gene. V gave up 2 bases and J gave up 3 bases, with 9 bases separating them. CDR3 size: 15 residues. Per germline, CDR1 SGDLS and CDR2 YYNGEE.

A note on this clone: The read falls 3 residues short of the CDR3 end, and the missing part is taken from the germline J gene. This chain joins TRBV7-9 and TRBJ1-1, with D hard to call. Germline CDR1 reads SEHNR; CDR2 reads FQNEAQ (reference sequence). The CDR3 length is 14 residues. Incomplete CDR3 DNA: TGTGCCAGCCTAGGTGCATCCTCCTACAATGAG. This codes for CASLGASSYNE. The entire CDR3 protein reads CASLGASSYNEAFF.

In its sample, this clone was seen many times. Sequencing ends 3 residues short of the CDR3 end; the germline J gene provides the rest. This chain links TRBV20-1 with TRBJ2-7; maybe TRBD2 (6 bases). The CDR3 contains 14 residues. V was clipped by 4 bases and J by 0 bases, with 13 bases between them. Per germline, CDR1 DFQATT and CDR2 SNEGSKA (reference sequence). CDR3 protein: CSANRDLTSYEQYF. The CDR3 bases that were read are TGCAGTGCTAACCGGGACTTAACCTCCTACGAG.

The table lists this clone with a few counts. A read error may explain this, as a much larger clone is one base away. The CDR3 end falls 3 residues outside the read, so it is completed with the germline J gene. The chain has TRBV19 and TRBJ1-4, with D tentatively TRBD1 (5 bases). This CDR3 is 16 amino acids long. Germline V gene lookup returns CDR1 LNHDA and CDR2 SQIVND (reference sequence). CDR3 residues: CATSIFPQGANEKLFF. The sequenced CDR3 bases are TGTGCCACTAGTATATTTCCCCAAGGGGCTAATGAAAAA.

As to this clone: Read sequence stops 3 residues before the CDR3 end, and the germline J gene provides the missing end. The rearrangement uses TRBV19 and TRBJ1-2, with D perhaps matching TRBD1 (5 bases). Germline CDR1 is LNHDA and CDR2 is SQIVND (reference sequence). The CDR3 length is 14 residues. The part of the CDR3 DNA that was read is TGTGCCAGTGGCCTTGGGATAGGGGACTACGAC. Translation gives CASGLGIGDYD. The entire CDR3 is CASGLGIGDYDYTF.

With regard to this clone: The DNA ends 3 residues before the CDR3 does, and the rest of the CDR3 is filled in from the germline J gene. The V gene is TRBV5-1, the J gene TRBJ2-3; possibly TRBD1 or TRBD2 for D (7 bases each). The CDR3 has 15 residues. Germline CDR1 and CDR2: SGHRS and YFSETQ. The V gene lost 4 bases and the J gene lost 5 bases, with 17 bases spanning the gap. The CDR3 spells CASSLQTGREDTQYF. The DNA read from the CDR3 is TGCGCCAGCAGCCTACAGACAGGGAGGGAAGATACG. The full variable domain, in which reference TRBV5-1 and TRBJ2-3 provide the parts outside the CDR3, is KAGVTQTPRYLIKTRGQQVTLSCSPISGHRSVSWYQQTPGQGLQFLFEYFSETQRNKGNFPGRFSGRQFSNSRSEMNVSTLELGDSALYLCASSLQTGREDTQYFGPGTRLTVL.

This clone has at least ten counts. The sequence runs out 3 residues before the end of the CDR3; the remainder is reconstructed from the germline J gene. The V and J genes are TRBV7-2 and TRBJ1-1; D not certain. Trimming shortened V by 5 bases and J by 7 bases, and 14 bases separated the two germline ends. This CDR3 spans 13 amino acids. Germline-derived CDR1 and CDR2 are SGHTA and FQGNSA. The CDR3 is CASSPHTSGEAFF. The DNA read from the CDR3 is TGTGCCAGCAGCCCCCACACATCAGGTGAA.

Many counts were recorded for this clone. The sequence runs out 3 residues before the end of the CDR3; the remainder is reconstructed from the germline J gene. The chain recombines TRBV5-6 with TRBJ2-6; weak D call: TRBD2 (6 bases). Germline CDR1 reads SGHDT; CDR2 reads YYEEEE. Trimming took 1 base from V and 2 from J, leaving 7 bases between them. CDR3 size: 15 residues. CDR3 protein: CASSLWGAGANVLTF. The covered CDR3 bases are TGTGCCAGCAGCTTGTGGGGGGCTGGGGCCAACGTC.

This clone was seen many times. Coverage ceases 3 residues before the CDR3 finishes, and the germline J gene fills in the end. This chain connects TRBV5-4 to TRBJ1-2; 7 nucleotides agree with TRBD1. CDR3 length equals 16 residues. Germline assignment: CDR1 SGHNT and CDR2 YYREEE (reference sequence). The part of the CDR3 DNA that was read is TGTGCCAGCACCCTGCAAGGGCAGGGGGTATTTTGGGGC. Translated: CASTLQGQGVFWG. The whole CDR3 protein is CASTLQGQGVFWGYTF.

In its sample, this clone was seen many times. This CDR3 reads CASSEGRTGLAGNTIYF. CDR3 DNA (partial): TGTGCCAGCAGTGAAGGGAGGACAGGCCTAGCGGGAAACACC. The chain combines TRBV6-1 with TRBJ1-3; 7 bases line up with TRBD1. Read coverage stops 3 residues before the CDR3 terminus; the germline J gene supplies the remainder. The CDR3 sequence is 17 residues long. J gave up 4 bases and V 1 base, and 10 bases lay outside the gene matches. In germline, CDR1 is MNHNS, CDR2 SASEGT.

This clone was counted at least ten times. With the read ending 3 residues before the CDR3 end, the germline J gene is used to fill in that end. The chain has TRBV19 and TRBJ2-7; a weak D match, TRBD1 (6 bases). Trimming pared 3 bases from V and 1 base from J, leaving 16 bases between. This CDR3 comprises 16 residues. Looked up from germline, CDR1 is LNHDA and CDR2 is SQIVND (reference sequence). Partial CDR3 DNA: TGTGCCAGTAGTATGGGCCCAGGGGAATATTCCTACGAG. Amino acids: CASSMGPGEYSYE. In full, the CDR3 reads CASSMGPGEYSYEQYF.

This clone was found many times. The read ends 3 residues early relative to the CDR3; the germline J gene fills the gap. The chain joins TRBV7-9 to TRBJ1-6; 7 nucleotides agree with TRBD1. The V and J ends lost 3 bases and 9 bases, in that order; junction bases with no gene match: 8. The CDR3 has 15 amino acids. Germline V gene data show CDR1 as SEHNR and CDR2 as FQNEAQ (reference sequence). Incomplete CDR3 DNA: TGTGCCAGCAGCTTGGGACAGCATAGCGGTTCACCC. Residues: CASSLGQHSGSP. Given in full, the CDR3 is CASSLGQHSGSPLHF.

This clone was detected ten times or more. The CDR3 end lies 3 residues beyond the end of the read and is filled in from the germline J gene. The chain couples TRBV19 to TRBJ1-2, with D maybe TRBD1 (5 bases). Trimming removed 9 bases at V and 0 bases at J, with 20 bases between. The CDR3 is 16 residues long. Per the germline V gene, CDR1 is LNHDA and CDR2 is SQIVND (reference sequence). Incomplete CDR3 DNA: TGTGCCAGCCACCACCCTGAGACAGTGGCTAACTATGGC. It yields the protein CASHHPETVANYG. The full CDR3 reads CASHHPETVANYGYTF.

This clone was recorded many times. Sequencing ends 3 residues short of the CDR3 end; the germline J gene provides the rest. This rearrangement joins TRBV10-1 to TRBJ2-1; 7 positions match TRBD2. The length of the CDR3 is 15 residues. V dropped 4 bases and J dropped 8; count of bases not matched to a gene: 11. CDR1 and CDR2 from the germline V gene are WNHNN and SYGVQD (reference sequence). The CDR3 loop reads CASSVGASGRDEQFF. CDR3 DNA (partial): TGCGCCAGCAGTGTCGGGGCTAGCGGAAGAGATGAG.

Points on this clone: Coverage ceases 3 residues before the CDR3 finishes, and the germline J gene fills in the end. The genes are TRBV7-7 and TRBJ1-2, with 7 bases that match TRBD1. CDR3 length equals 15 residues. Germline lookup yields CDR1 SSHAT and CDR2 FNYEAQ (reference sequence). The CDR3 reads CASSLERGPGNDYTF. CDR3 bases read: TGTGCCAGCAGCTTAGAAAGGGGGCCTGGCAATGAC. Full variable domain (missing parts from reference TRBV7-7 and TRBJ1-2): GAGVSQSPRYKVTKRGQDVTLRCDPISSHATLYWYQQALGQGPEFLTYFNYEAQPDKSGLPSDRFSAERPEGSISTLTIQRTEQRDSAMYRCASSLERGPGNDYTFGSGTRLTVV.

This clone was found many times. The read comes to an end 3 residues before the CDR3 does, leaving the germline J gene to fill in the end. The chain is built from TRBV20-1 and TRBJ2-5, with D hard to call. CDR1 and CDR2 (germline): DFQATT, SNEGSKA (reference sequence). Trimming took off 2 bases at V and 4 bases at J, with 11 bases between the two ends. CDR3 length equals 13 residues. CDR3 in amino acids: CSARWVGGETQYF. The DNA read from the CDR3 is TGCAGTGCTAGATGGGTAGGCGGAGAGACC.

In its sample, this clone was seen many times. The missing CDR3 end, 3 residues past where the read stops, is filled in from the germline J gene. The gene calls are TRBV6-1 and TRBJ2-1; D might be TRBD1 (5 bases). The V end was cut by 2 bases, the J end by 6 bases, with 5 bases between. The CDR3 is made up of 12 amino acids. Germline loops: CDR1 MNHNS, CDR2 SASEGT. The CDR3 sequence: CASSEQGNEQFF. Incomplete CDR3 DNA: TGTGCCAGCAGTGAACAGGGCAATGAG.